The 3 T cell receptor beta chains listed next were all sequenced from one sample in a study of shared clonotypes between healthy human individuals (dated by TCRdb to 2019 to 2021). The method was the immunoSEQ multiplex PCR assay. This immuneACCESS table, as held by TCRdb, lists in-frame sequences with V and J called but not all clones. Of the missing ones, under half trace to an unresolved V gene in checked studies; the others have no known cause. This sample comprises some 2 million clones, 85% to 95% of them detected only once. The ten largest clones capture approximately 0.13% of the sample. The sample was naive CD4+ T cells sorted from blood. The cell subset or site label on this specimen signifies: CD45RA+ positively selected. The receptor source for this set is a man between 18 and 35 years old in good health.

As concerns this clone: This sample includes further DNA sequences coding for the same CDR3. CDR3 loop: CASSLAPGQGNEQFF. For the CDR3, the DNA is TGCGCCAGCAGCTTGGCCCCCGGACAGGGGAATGAGCAGTTCTTC. The gene calls are TRBV5-1 and TRBJ2-1; TRBD1 aligns across 9 bases. V was clipped by 0 bases and J by 7 bases; unmatched bases: 5. Germline V gene sequence: CDR1 SGHRS, CDR2 YFSETQ. The CDR3 contains 15 residues.

The J gene is TRBJ2-7, the V gene TRBV7-6, with 7 bases aligning to TRBD1. Germline-derived CDR1 and CDR2 are SGHVS and FNYEAQ. This CDR3 is built from 13 residues. The trim removed 2 bases at V and 6 bases at J, leaving 4 bases unmatched. This CDR3 is CASSLKGDSEQYF. The DNA of the CDR3 is TGTGCCAGCAGCTTAAAGGGGGACAGCGAGCAGTACTTC.

This chain connects TRBV30 to TRBJ2-7; D unresolved. Germline lookup yields CDR1 GTSNPN and CDR2 SVGIG (reference sequence). This CDR3 contains 13 residues. Trimming took off 0 bases at V and 2 bases at J, with 8 bases between the two ends. CDR3 protein: CAWSVNGAYEQYF. Here the CDR3 DNA reads TGTGCCTGGAGTGTTAATGGAGCCTACGAGCAGTACTTC. The full variable domain, with the rest looked up from reference TRBV30 and TRBJ2-7, is SQTIHQWPATLVQPVGSPLSLECTVEGTSNPNLYWYRQAAGRGLQLLFYSVGIGQISSEVPQNLSASRPQDRQFILSSKKLLLSDSGFYLCAWSVNGAYEQYFGPGTRLTVT.